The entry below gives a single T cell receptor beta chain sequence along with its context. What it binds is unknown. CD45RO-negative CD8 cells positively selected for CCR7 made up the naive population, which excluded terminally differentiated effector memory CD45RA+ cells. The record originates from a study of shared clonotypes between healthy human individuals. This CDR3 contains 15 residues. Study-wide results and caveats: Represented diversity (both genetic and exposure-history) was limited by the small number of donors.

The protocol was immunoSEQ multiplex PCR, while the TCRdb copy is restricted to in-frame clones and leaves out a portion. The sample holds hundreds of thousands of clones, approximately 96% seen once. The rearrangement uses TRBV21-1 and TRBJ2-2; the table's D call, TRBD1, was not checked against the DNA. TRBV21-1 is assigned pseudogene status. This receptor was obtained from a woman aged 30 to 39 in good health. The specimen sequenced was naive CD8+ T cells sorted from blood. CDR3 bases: TGTGCCAGCAGCGAGGGACAGGGGGACACCGGGGAGCTGTTTTTT. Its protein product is CASSEGQGDTGELFF.